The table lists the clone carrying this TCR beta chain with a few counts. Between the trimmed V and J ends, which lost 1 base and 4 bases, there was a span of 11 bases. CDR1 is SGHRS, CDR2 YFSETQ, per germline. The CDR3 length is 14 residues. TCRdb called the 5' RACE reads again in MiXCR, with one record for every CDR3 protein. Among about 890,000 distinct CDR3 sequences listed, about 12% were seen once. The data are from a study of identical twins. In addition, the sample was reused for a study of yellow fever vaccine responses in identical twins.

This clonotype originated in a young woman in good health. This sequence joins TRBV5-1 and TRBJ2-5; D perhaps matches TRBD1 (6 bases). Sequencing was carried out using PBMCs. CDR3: CASSLYQGTETQYF. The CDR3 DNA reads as TGCGCCAGCAGCTTGTATCAGGGGACAGAGACCCAGTACTTC.